This T cell receptor beta chain was recorded in a study of OX40 agonist ivuxolimab in advanced cancers. For the study in its entirety: Ivuxolimab was an agonistic, fully human IgG2 monoclonal antibody directed against OX40 (CD134), a costimulatory receptor. Intravenous ivuxolimab was administered to patients every 2 weeks at six dose levels: 0.01, 0.1, 0.3, 1.5, 3 and 10 mg/kg. Among the approximately 54 dose-escalation patients, some 20 had hepatocellular carcinoma, roughly 15 melanoma, 9 renal cell carcinoma and 9 head and neck cancer. The dose-escalation cohort was about 83% male with a mean age of around 64 years, ranging from roughly 20 to 80. Prior anti-PD-1, anti-PD-L1 or anti-CTLA-4 therapy was permitted, and 40% of dose-escalation patients had received checkpoint inhibitors. Three dose-escalation patients achieved partial responses, one with hepatocellular carcinoma and two with cutaneous melanoma. The point of sequencing TCRbeta in the periphery was to test whether ivuxolimab changed TCR sequence diversity and drove clonal T-cell expansion. The paper describes the monotherapy dose-escalation part (N of about 57 patients) of the phase I trial of ivuxolimab. The study at large found these results: At doses from 0.1 to 3.0 mg/kg, clonal expansion was seen in both CD4+ and CD8+ blood T cells between baseline and week 6. After ivuxolimab, more expanded clones were found on average in CD8+ T cells than in CD4+ T cells. In the 0.1-3.0 mg/kg groups, partial responders were among the patients with the lowest normalized peripheral clonal expansion, particularly in CD8+ T cells. Low levels of normalized T-cell clonal expansion were also seen in some patients who did not respond. The antigen specificity of the clonally expanded peripheral T cells was not determined.

Trimming removed 10 bases from V and 9 bases from J; the gene matches leave 17 bases unexplained. The CDR3 spans 15 residues, from the cysteine through the phenylalanine. The only DNA kept is the CDR3, 45 bases in frame from the first base. Taken from the germline V gene, the CDR1 and CDR2 loops are SGHVS and FQNEAQ. The trial excluded patients who had a history of autoimmune disease or were on systemic immunosuppression. Peripheral blood for TCR sequencing was collected from all dose cohorts at baseline, on cycle 4 day 1, and on cycle 7 day 1. The samples were taken from a phase I, first-in-human, multicenter, open-label dose-escalation trial of ivuxolimab. Adults with locally advanced or metastatic melanoma, renal cell, hepatocellular, or head and neck squamous cell carcinoma were enrolled in the trial. CD4+ and CD8+ T cells were sorted separately from peripheral blood before TCR sequencing. Remarks on this clone: It has no known antigen specificity. Per-base qualities were not stored, and no clone one base away is much larger.

Genomic DNA was isolated from the sorted cells so that the TCRbeta CDR3 region could be sequenced. TCRbeta CDR3 regions were sequenced using the immunoSEQ Assay. What TCRdb holds here is the immuneACCESS table cut down to in-frame rearrangements. Part of the clones is not present; checked against another copy, under half of the missing clones reflect an unresolved V gene, and the others are unexplained. Present in this sample are 95,000 to 100,000 clones, 70% to 85% of which were seen just once. The ten biggest clones cover less than 6% of the sample. The clonotype was recovered from an adult with an advanced solid tumor such as melanoma, head and neck, liver or kidney cancer. Sequenced material: CD4+ or CD8+ T cells sorted from blood, taken in a trial of the OX40 agonist ivuxolimab. This chain joins TRBV7-8 to TRBJ1-5; TRBD1 agrees with 8 junctional bases. The sequenced DNA: TGTGCCACCATACAGTATCAGGGGGCCGGCGGGCCCCAGCATTTT. Translated, it reads CATIQYQGAGGPQHF. Joined to the reference TRBV7-8 and TRBJ1-5 proteins, this CDR3 gives the full variable domain: GAGVSQSPRYKVAKRGQDVALRCDPISGHVSLFWYQQALGQGPEFLTYFQNEAQLDKSGLPSDRFFAERPEGSVSTLKIQRTQQEDSAVYLCATIQYQGAGGPQHFGDGTRLSIL.